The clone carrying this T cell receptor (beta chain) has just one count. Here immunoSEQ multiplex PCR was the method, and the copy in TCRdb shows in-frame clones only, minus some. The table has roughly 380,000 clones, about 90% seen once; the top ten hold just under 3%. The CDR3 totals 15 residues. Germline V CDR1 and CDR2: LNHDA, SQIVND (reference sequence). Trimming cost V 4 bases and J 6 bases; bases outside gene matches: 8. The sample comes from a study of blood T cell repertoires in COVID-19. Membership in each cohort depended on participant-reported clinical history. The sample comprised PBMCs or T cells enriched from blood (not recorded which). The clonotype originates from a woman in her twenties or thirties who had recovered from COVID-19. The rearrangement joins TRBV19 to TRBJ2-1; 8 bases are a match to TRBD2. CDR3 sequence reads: CASSTEGTRANEQFF. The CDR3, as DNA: TGTGCCAGTAGTACCGAAGGGACTAGGGCCAATGAGCAGTTCTTC.